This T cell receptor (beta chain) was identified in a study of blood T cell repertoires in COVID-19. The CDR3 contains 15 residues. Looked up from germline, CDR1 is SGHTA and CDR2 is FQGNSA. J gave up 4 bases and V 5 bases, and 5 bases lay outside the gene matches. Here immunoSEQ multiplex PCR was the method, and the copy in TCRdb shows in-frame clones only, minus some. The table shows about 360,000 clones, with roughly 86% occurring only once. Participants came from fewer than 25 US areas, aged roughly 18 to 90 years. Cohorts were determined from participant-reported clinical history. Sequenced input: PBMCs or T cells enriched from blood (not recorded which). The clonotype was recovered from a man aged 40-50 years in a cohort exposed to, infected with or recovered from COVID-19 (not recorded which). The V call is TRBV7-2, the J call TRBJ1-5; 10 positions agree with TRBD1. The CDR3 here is CASSPPGQGNQPQHF. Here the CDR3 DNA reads TGTGCCAGCAGCCCGCCGGGACAGGGGAATCAGCCCCAGCATTTT. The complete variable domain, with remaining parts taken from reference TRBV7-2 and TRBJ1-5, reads GAGVSQSPSNKVTEKGKDVELRCDPISGHTALYWYRQSLGQGLEFLIYFQGNSAPDKSGLPSDRFSAERTGGSVSTLTIQRTQQEDSAVYLCASSPPGQGNQPQHFGDGTRLSIL.